Following are 9 T cell receptor beta chains from one sample sequenced in a study of neurological immune-mediated disorders. In TCRdb, the 5' RACE reads were re-called with MiXCR into one record per CDR3 protein. The data contain roughly 32,000 distinct CDR3 sequences, under 6% of them singletons. The sample taken for sequencing was CD4+ T cells from blood. Receptors were obtained from a woman aged 50 to 60 in good health.

This clonotype occurred many times. J is TRBJ2-5 and V is TRBV20-1; 10 positions match TRBD2. V was clipped by 4 bases and J by 2 bases; unmatched bases: 16. The germline V gene has CDR1 DFQATT and CDR2 SNEGSKA (reference sequence). This CDR3 has 18 residues. The CDR3 region is CSAKFLSGREGLQETQYF. DNA of the CDR3: TGCAGTGCTAAATTTTTGAGCGGGAGGGAAGGGCTACAAGAGACCCAGTACTTC.

This clonotype was counted at least ten times. DNA of the CDR3: TGTGCCAGCAGCTTGGCGACAGGGAGCTTGGAGCAGTACTTC. Translated: CASSLATGSLEQYF. The chain combines TRBV5-6 with TRBJ2-7; TRBD1 aligns across 7 bases. CDR1 and CDR2 (germline): SGHDT, YYEEEE. The CDR3 has 14 amino acids. V was clipped by 0 bases and J by 7 bases; unmatched bases: 7.

This clonotype was recorded many times. CDR3 in amino acids: CATSRGIDSNQPQHF. CDR3 in DNA: TGTGCCACCAGCAGGGGGATCGATAGCAATCAGCCCCAGCATTTT. This sequence joins TRBV15 and TRBJ1-5; no definite D call. V shed 3 bases and J shed 0 bases, with 9 bases lying between them. The CDR3 is 15 amino acids. Germline V gene lookup returns CDR1 LNHNV and CDR2 YYDKDF (reference sequence).

There are many counts of this clonotype. The rearrangement links TRBV5-1 to TRBJ2-1; no clear D gene. The CDR3 extends over 15 amino acids. Trimming took off 1 base at V and 9 bases at J, with 17 bases between the two ends. Germline V gives CDR1 SGHRS, CDR2 YFSETQ. In DNA, the CDR3 is TGCGCCAGCAGCTTGAAGGTACCGATTTCAGGTGAGCAGTTCTTC. Translating gives CASSLKVPISGEQFF.

This clonotype is labeled medium-sized. V is TRBV20-1 and J is TRBJ2-3; D is ambiguous. Trimming cost V 6 bases and J 1 base, with 11 bases left between them. The germline V gene has CDR1 DFQATT and CDR2 SNEGSKA (reference sequence). The CDR3 totals 13 residues. CDR3 sequence: CSAASSGTDTQYF. CDR3 sequence (DNA): TGCAGTGCAGCAAGTTCAGGCACAGATACGCAGTATTTT.

This clonotype has a count of ten or more. The chain joins TRBV12-3 or TRBV12-4 to TRBJ2-3; perhaps TRBD2 as D (6 bases). The CDR3 is 16 residues long. The V end was cut by 4 bases, the J end by 0 bases, with 14 bases between. CDR3 loop: CASSSGFGTSTDTQYF. CDR3 bases: TGTGCCAGCAGTTCGGGGTTCGGGACTAGCACAGATACGCAGTATTTT.

By frequency in the sample, this clonotype is medium-sized. CDR3 loop: CASRALEGNQETQYF. In DNA, the CDR3 is TGCGCCAGCAGGGCCCTAGAGGGGAACCAAGAGACCCAGTACTTC. J is TRBJ2-5 and V is TRBV5-1, with D perhaps being TRBD1 or TRBD2 (5 bases each). CDR1 is SGHRS, CDR2 YFSETQ, per germline. Trimming cost V 5 bases and J 0 bases, with 14 bases left between them. CDR3 length: 15 amino acids.

This clonotype was counted many times. The chain employs TRBV5-1 and TRBJ2-2, with TRBD2 identical over 12 bases. J gave up 6 bases and V 6 bases, and 6 bases lay outside the gene matches. Looked up from germline, CDR1 is SGHRS and CDR2 is YFSETQ. The CDR3 is 15 amino acids. For the CDR3, the DNA is TGCGCCAGCAAGACTAGCGGGAGTGGTCCCGGGGAGCTGTTTTTT. Translation: CASKTSGSGPGELFF.

In its sample, this clonotype was seen many times. The chain combines TRBV7-3 with TRBJ1-1; D is uncertain. This CDR3 spans 13 amino acids. Germline-derived CDR1 and CDR2 are SGHTA and FQGTGA. V dropped 5 bases and J dropped 3 bases, with 10 bases sitting between them. The CDR3 nucleotides are TGTGCCAGCAGCGCGGGAGAGTACACTGAAGCTTTCTTT. It yields the protein CASSAGEYTEAFF.